Here is one TCR beta chain with its context. These data come from a study of blood T cell repertoires in COVID-19. Across the whole study: Both acute and convalescent COVID-19 samples were obtained from the United States, Italy and Spain.

The CDR3 is made up of 17 amino acids. Germline CDR1 is SGDLS and CDR2 is YYNGEE. Unmatched junction bases numbered 15, after V lost 4 bases and J lost 6 bases. Profiled with immunoSEQ multiplex PCR; TCRdb holds only in-frame clones, not every one. Of more than 200,000 clones in the sample, approximately 85% were seen once. This receptor was obtained from a human donor in a cohort sampled during active COVID-19. The sequencing sample was made of peripheral blood. J is TRBJ2-3 and V is TRBV9, with 9 positions matching TRBD2. The CDR3, as DNA: TGTGCCAGCAGCTTCAGTGGTAGCGGGAGAGGATGGGATACGCAGTATTTT. This gives the protein CASSFSGSGRGWDTQYF.